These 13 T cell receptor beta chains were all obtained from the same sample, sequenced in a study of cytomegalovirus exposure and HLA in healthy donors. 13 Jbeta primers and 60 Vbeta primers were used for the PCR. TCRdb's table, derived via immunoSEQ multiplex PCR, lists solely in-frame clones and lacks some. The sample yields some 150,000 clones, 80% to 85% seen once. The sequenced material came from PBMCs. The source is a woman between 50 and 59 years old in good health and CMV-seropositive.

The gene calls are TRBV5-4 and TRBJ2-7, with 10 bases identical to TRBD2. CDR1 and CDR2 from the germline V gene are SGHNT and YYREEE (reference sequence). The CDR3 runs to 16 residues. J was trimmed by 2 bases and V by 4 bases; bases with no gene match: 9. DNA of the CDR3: TGTGCCAGCAGCCAATATGGGACTAGCGAAACCTACGAGCAGTACTTC. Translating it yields CASSQYGTSETYEQYF.

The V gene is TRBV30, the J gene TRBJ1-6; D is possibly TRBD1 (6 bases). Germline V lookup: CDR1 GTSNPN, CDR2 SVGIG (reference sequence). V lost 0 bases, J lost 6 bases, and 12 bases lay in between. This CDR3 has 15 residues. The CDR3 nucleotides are TGTGCCTGGAGTGTATTGGGGGCGTCTAATTCACCCCTCCACTTT. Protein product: CAWSVLGASNSPLHF.

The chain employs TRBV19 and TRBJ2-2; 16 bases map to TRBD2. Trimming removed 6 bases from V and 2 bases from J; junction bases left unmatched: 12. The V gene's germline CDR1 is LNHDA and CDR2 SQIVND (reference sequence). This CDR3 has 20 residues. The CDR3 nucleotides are TGTGCCAGTAGCCAGGGACTAGCGGGGGGGCGAGGTAGAAACACCGGGGAGCTGTTTTTT. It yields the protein CASSQGLAGGRGRNTGELFF.

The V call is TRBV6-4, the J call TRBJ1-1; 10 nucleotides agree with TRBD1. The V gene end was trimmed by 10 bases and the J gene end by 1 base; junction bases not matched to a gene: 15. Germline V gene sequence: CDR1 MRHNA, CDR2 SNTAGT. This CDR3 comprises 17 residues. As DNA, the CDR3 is TGTGCCACCATCCCCCGACAGGGGGCATCGCAGAACACTGAAGCTTTCTTT. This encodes CATIPRQGASQNTEAFF.

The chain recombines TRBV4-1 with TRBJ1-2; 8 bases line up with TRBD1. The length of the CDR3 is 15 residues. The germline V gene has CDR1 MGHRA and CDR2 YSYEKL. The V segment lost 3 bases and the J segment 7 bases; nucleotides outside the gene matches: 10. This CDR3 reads CASSQGHSTGGGYTF. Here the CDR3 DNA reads TGCGCCAGCAGCCAGGGACACTCAACAGGGGGTGGCTACACCTTC.

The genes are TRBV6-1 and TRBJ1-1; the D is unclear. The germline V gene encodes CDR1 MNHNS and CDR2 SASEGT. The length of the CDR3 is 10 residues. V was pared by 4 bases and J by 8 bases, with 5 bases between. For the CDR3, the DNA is TGTGCCAGCAGTGCCAGAGAAGCTTTCTTT. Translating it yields CASSAREAFF.

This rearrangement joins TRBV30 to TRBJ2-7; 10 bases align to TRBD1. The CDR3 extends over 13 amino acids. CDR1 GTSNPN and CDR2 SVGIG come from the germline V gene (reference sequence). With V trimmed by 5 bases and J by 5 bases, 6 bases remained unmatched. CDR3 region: CAWLRQGAHEQYF. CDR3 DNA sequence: TGTGCCTGGTTGAGACAGGGGGCCCACGAGCAGTACTTC.

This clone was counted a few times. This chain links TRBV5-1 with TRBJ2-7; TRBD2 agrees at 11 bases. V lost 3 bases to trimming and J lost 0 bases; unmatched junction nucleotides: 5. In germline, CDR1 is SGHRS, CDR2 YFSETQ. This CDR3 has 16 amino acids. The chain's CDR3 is CASSSTSGTLSYEQYF. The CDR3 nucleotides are TGCGCCAGCAGCTCGACTAGCGGGACACTCTCCTACGAGCAGTACTTC.

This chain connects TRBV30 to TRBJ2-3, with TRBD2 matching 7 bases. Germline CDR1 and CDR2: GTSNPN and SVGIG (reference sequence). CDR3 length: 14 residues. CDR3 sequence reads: CAAGGRASTDTQYF. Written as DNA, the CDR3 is TGTGCTGCCGGGGGGAGGGCCAGCACAGATACGCAGTATTTT.

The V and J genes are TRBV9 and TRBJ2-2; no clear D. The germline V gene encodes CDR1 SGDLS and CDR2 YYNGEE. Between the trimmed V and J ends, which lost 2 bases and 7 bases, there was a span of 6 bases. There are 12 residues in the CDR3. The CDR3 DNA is TGTGCCAGCAGCGTCCCAAACGGGGAGCTGTTTTTT. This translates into CASSVPNGELFF.

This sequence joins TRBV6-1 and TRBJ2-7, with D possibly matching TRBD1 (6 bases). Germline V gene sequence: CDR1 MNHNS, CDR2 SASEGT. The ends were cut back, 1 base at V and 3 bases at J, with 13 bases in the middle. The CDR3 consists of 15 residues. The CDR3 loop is CASSEVDSVNYEQYF. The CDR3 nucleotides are TGTGCCAGCAGTGAAGTGGACAGCGTTAACTACGAGCAGTACTTC.

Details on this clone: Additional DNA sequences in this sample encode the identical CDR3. CDR3 sequence reads: CASSQGGLAGVGTGELFF. CDR3 in DNA: TGCGCCAGCAGCCAAGGAGGGCTGGCGGGAGTGGGCACCGGGGAGCTGTTTTTT. This chain joins TRBV4-1 and TRBJ2-2; 7 bases line up with TRBD2. The CDR3 has 18 amino acids. V dropped 1 base and J dropped 4; count of bases not matched to a gene: 12. CDR1 MGHRA and CDR2 YSYEKL come from the germline V gene.

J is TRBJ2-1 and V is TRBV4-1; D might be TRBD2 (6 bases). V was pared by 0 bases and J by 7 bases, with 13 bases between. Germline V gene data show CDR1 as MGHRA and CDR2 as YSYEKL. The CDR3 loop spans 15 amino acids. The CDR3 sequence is CASSQEEGRGNEQFF. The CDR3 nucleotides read TGCGCCAGCAGCCAAGAGGAGGGACGGGGGAATGAGCAGTTCTTC.